This T cell receptor beta chain was obtained from a study of T-cell reconstitution after alpha-beta-depleted transplantation in children. Trimming shortened V by 5 bases and J by 1 base, and 14 bases separated the two germline ends. The CDR3 totals 15 residues. Germline V gene lookup returns CDR1 MGHDK and CDR2 SYGVNS. Unique molecular identifiers tagged the TCRbeta library. TCRdb itself ran the PCR reads through MiXCR, one entry per CDR3 protein. The sample shows some 640,000 distinct CDR3 sequences, roughly 17% of them seen only once. This clonotype has just a few counts. The specimen comprised PBMCs from the stem cell graft donor, sampled from the stem cell graft. V usage is TRBV25-1 and J usage is TRBJ2-5, with D maybe TRBD2 (5 bases). The receptor comes from a human donor who donated a stem cell graft to a child with acute myeloid leukemia. The CDR3 protein is CASSPAESVQETQYF. DNA of the CDR3: TGTGCCAGCAGTCCAGCGGAGAGTGTCCAAGAGACCCAGTACTTC.